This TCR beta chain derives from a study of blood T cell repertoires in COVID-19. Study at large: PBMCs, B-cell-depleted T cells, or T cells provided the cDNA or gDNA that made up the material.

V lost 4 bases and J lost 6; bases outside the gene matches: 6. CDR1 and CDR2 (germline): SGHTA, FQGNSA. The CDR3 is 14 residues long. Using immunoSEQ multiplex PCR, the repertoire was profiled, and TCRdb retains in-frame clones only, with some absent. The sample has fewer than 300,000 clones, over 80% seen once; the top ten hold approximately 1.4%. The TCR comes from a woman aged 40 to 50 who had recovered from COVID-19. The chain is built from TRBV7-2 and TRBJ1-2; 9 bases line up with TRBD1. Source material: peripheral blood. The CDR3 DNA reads TGTGCCAGCAGCTCCCGGACAGGGGCACATGGCTACACCTTC. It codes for CASSSRTGAHGYTF.